Following are 10 T cell receptor beta chains from one sample sequenced in a study of response to subunit inactivated influenza vaccine. MiXCR was run by TCRdb on the RT-PCR reads, yielding one entry per CDR3 protein. Seen here are hundreds of thousands of distinct CDR3 sequences, 15% to 20% observed once, and the top ten hold roughly 3%. The specimen was CD4+ T cells sorted from PBMCs, collected around 2 years after vaccination. The origin of the receptors is a man aged 45 to 70 who received an inactivated influenza vaccine.

This clonotype was seen only a few times. The chain uses TRBV4-2 and TRBJ2-7; D not certain. Germline CDR1 LGHNA, CDR2 YNFKEQ. V dropped 0 bases and J dropped 9 bases, with 15 bases sitting between them. This CDR3 is built from 14 residues. CDR3 coding DNA: TGTGCCAGCAGCCAAGATAGCCCTTTAGGTTGGCAGTACTTC. Amino acid sequence: CASSQDSPLGWQYF.

The sample holds a few counts of this clonotype. V and J are TRBV6-1 and TRBJ1-1; unclear D gene. The CDR3 covers 13 residues. Trimming took off 1 base at V and 5 bases at J, with 8 bases between the two ends. Germline values: CDR1 MNHNS, CDR2 SASEGT. This CDR3 reads CASSEGADTEAFF. The DNA for the CDR3 is TGTGCCAGCAGTGAAGGGGCAGATACTGAAGCTTTCTTT.

This chain links TRBV6-1 with TRBJ1-2, with TRBD1 matching over 7 bases. Germline-derived CDR1 and CDR2 are MNHNS and SASEGT. The CDR3 runs to 14 residues. Trimming cost V 2 bases and J 4 bases; bases outside gene matches: 4. The CDR3 coding sequence is TGTGCCAGCAGTGAAACTGGGACAGTCTATGGCTACACCTTC. Translation: CASSETGTVYGYTF.

The sample holds a few counts of this clonotype. The rearrangement links TRBV27 to TRBJ1-2; D gene uncertain. Trimming stripped 0 bases from V and 2 bases from J, with 7 bases between. The CDR3 consists of 14 residues. Germline V lookup: CDR1 MNHEY, CDR2 SMNVEV (reference sequence). The CDR3: CASSLSQPNYGYTF. CDR3 DNA: TGTGCCAGCAGTTTATCCCAACCGAACTATGGCTACACCTTC.

In this sample, this clonotype turned up a few times. Compared with germline, one end of the junction differs, possibly owing to a read error. The chain has TRBV20-1 and TRBJ1-4; D not certain. This CDR3 is built from 13 residues. Germline loops: CDR1 DFQATT, CDR2 SNEGSKA (reference sequence). Written as DNA, the CDR3 is TGCAGTGCTGGAGAATCAACTAATGAAAAACTGTTTTTT. Residues: CSAGESTNEKLFF.

This rearrangement joins TRBV5-1 to TRBJ2-2; 8 bases agree with TRBD1. Germline V gene lookup returns CDR1 SGHRS and CDR2 YFSETQ. V lost 4 bases and J lost 1; bases outside the gene matches: 6. The CDR3 loop spans 16 amino acids. The CDR3 coding sequence is TGCGCCAGCAGCGAACTGACAGGGGAGAACACCGGGGAGCTGTTTTTT. Protein: CASSELTGENTGELFF.

The V and J genes are TRBV7-9 and TRBJ2-3; D gene ambiguous. The V gene's germline CDR1 is SEHNR and CDR2 FQNEAQ (reference sequence). Trimming shortened V by 2 bases and J by 5 bases, and 14 bases separated the two germline ends. The CDR3 runs to 15 residues. Here the CDR3 DNA reads TGTGCCAGCAGCTTAACCCCCGAAGGGTTAGATACGCAGTATTTT. As protein: CASSLTPEGLDTQYF.

This clonotype has only a few counts. This chain connects TRBV6-2 or TRBV6-3 to TRBJ2-6; D may match TRBD1 or TRBD2 (5 bases each). The CDR3 has 16 amino acids. Trimming left V 6 bases short and J 0 bases short, with 12 bases between. CDR1 MNHEY and CDR2 SVGEGT come from the germline V gene. This CDR3 is CASSSSGSSGANVLTF. CDR3 nucleotide sequence: TGTGCCAGCAGCTCCTCAGGGAGCTCTGGGGCCAACGTCCTGACTTTC.

The rearrangement joins TRBV27 to TRBJ1-6; 8 bases are a match to TRBD1. V dropped 3 bases and J dropped 3; count of bases not matched to a gene: 1. The CDR3 totals 15 residues. CDR1 is MNHEY and CDR2 is SMNVEV in the germline V gene (reference sequence). In DNA, the CDR3 is TGTGCCAGCAGTTTGGGACAGGTCTATAATTCACCCCTCCACTTT. This gives the protein CASSLGQVYNSPLHF.

This clonotype was seen just once. Relative to the germline gene, one junction end is altered; a read error may explain this. The genes are TRBV20-1 and TRBJ2-5; 7 bases are shared with TRBD2. Germline lookup yields CDR1 DFQATT and CDR2 SNEGSKA (reference sequence). The CDR3 runs to 16 residues. For the CDR3, the DNA is TGCTGTGCTAGAGATCCCCTGCGGGGGACTAAAGAGACCCAGTACTTC. Translating gives CCARDPLRGTKETQYF.